This T cell receptor beta chain appears in the sequencing data of a study of beta chain features in type 1 diabetes. Concerning this clone: Its matching antigen is unknown.

Expressed TCRB transcripts were sequenced because the entire RNA isolate underwent reverse transcription. Millions of reads were obtained on average from naive, central memory and regulatory T cell samples. The protocol was immunoSEQ multiplex PCR, while the TCRdb copy is restricted to in-frame clones and leaves out a portion. The data hold roughly 260,000 clones, with roughly 21% observed a single time. The study's findings and limits: The study found moderately but significantly shorter TCRB CDR3s in all four CD4+ subsets of Type 1 diabetes patients. Any HLA-type effect on TCRB rearrangement remained unresolved here. Diminished insertions and augmented deletions at VDJ junctions characterized type 1 diabetes patients.

The TCR was taken from a woman aged 40 to 50 with type 1 diabetes. The source material was naive CD4+ T cells from blood.

CDR3 amino acids: CASSFEAKNIQYF. DNA of the CDR3: TGTGCCAGCAGCTTTGAGGCCAAAAACATTCAGTACTTC. This chain uses TRBV5-8 with TRBJ2-4; D is unresolved. Germline assignment: CDR1 SGHTS and CDR2 YDEGEE. V lost 2 bases, J lost 1 base, and 4 bases lay in between. This CDR3 comprises 13 residues.